This TCR beta chain was retrieved from a study of glioma-infiltrating T cells after dendritic cell vaccination. Findings and limits, study-wide: Patients with more pretreatment TILs had longer time to progression and survival.

The V gene's germline CDR1 is SGHRS and CDR2 YFSETQ. Between the trimmed V and J ends, which lost 4 bases and 6 bases, there was a span of 17 bases. The CDR3 runs to 15 residues. This clone was counted between two and nine times. Its antigen remains unidentified. The PCR used 60 V beta and 13 J beta primers. Here immunoSEQ multiplex PCR was the method, and the copy in TCRdb shows in-frame clones only, minus some. The profile shows 93,000 or so clones, roughly three quarters of them singletons. Isocitrate dehydrogenase mutation was absent in all glioblastoma patients. This TCR was recovered from a human donor with glioblastoma. The sample here was blood, taken before dendritic cell vaccination. V usage is TRBV5-1 and J usage is TRBJ2-1, with D uncertain. CDR3 amino acids: CASSPDKSSSNEQFF. The CDR3, as DNA: TGCGCCAGCAGCCCAGACAAGTCTTCGAGCAATGAGCAGTTCTTC.